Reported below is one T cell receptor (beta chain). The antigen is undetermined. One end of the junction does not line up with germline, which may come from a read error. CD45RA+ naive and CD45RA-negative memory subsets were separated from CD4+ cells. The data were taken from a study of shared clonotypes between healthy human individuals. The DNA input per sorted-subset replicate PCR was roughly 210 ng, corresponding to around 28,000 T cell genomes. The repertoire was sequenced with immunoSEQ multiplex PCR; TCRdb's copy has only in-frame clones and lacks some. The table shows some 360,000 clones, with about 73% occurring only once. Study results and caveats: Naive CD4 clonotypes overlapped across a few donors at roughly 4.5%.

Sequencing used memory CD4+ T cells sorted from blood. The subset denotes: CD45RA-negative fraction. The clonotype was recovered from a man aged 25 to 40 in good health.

The CDR3 DNA is TGTGCCAGCAGCGACTCTCCGGGACAGGGGTACAATGAGCAGTTCTTC. It translates to CASSDSPGQGYNEQFF. This sequence joins TRBV6-4 and TRBJ2-1; 10 bases are a match to TRBD1. This CDR3 has 16 residues. The germline gives CDR1 MRHNA, CDR2 SNTAGT.